The source of this T cell receptor (beta chain) is a study of tumor-infiltrating lymphocytes in primary liver carcinoma. In the study overall: Sequencing of the samples generated roughly 3.65 to 7.13 million productive TCRbeta reads, with similar yields across tissue types.

Concerning this clonotype: Its antigen is currently unknown. The junction departs from germline at one end; a sequencing error may be responsible.

The input was 500 ng total RNA; TCR beta cDNA was made from it with a constant-region primer. Three-round nested multiplex PCR performed with slightly modified ARM-PCR produced the TCR beta libraries. In the first two PCR rounds, TRBV1-TRBV30 forward primers were paired with a C-beta reverse primer, and each round lasted approximately 9 cycles. TCRdb analysed the multiplex PCR reads with MiXCR anew, one entry per CDR3 protein. This table has 37,000 or so distinct CDR3 sequences, 60% to 80% appearing once. Study-wide results and caveats: Tumor-adjacent and tumor-blood pairs showed less overlap than tumor region pairs.

Co-extraction of RNA and DNA was performed on about 20-32 mg of unsorted bulk tissue. Every patient in the cohort had a primary liver carcinoma. That carcinoma was treated by surgical resection. CDR1 and CDR2 from the germline V gene are MNHEY and SVGAGI. This CDR3 has 11 residues. Sequenced: tumor-adjacent normal liver tissue. The receptor was derived from a man in his forties with primary liver carcinoma and hepatitis B virus infection. This chain connects TRBV6-5 to TRBJ2-7, with D uncertain. As DNA, the CDR3 is TGTGCCAGCAGTTCGAGTCGCGAGCAGCACTTC. Its translation: CASSSSREQHF.